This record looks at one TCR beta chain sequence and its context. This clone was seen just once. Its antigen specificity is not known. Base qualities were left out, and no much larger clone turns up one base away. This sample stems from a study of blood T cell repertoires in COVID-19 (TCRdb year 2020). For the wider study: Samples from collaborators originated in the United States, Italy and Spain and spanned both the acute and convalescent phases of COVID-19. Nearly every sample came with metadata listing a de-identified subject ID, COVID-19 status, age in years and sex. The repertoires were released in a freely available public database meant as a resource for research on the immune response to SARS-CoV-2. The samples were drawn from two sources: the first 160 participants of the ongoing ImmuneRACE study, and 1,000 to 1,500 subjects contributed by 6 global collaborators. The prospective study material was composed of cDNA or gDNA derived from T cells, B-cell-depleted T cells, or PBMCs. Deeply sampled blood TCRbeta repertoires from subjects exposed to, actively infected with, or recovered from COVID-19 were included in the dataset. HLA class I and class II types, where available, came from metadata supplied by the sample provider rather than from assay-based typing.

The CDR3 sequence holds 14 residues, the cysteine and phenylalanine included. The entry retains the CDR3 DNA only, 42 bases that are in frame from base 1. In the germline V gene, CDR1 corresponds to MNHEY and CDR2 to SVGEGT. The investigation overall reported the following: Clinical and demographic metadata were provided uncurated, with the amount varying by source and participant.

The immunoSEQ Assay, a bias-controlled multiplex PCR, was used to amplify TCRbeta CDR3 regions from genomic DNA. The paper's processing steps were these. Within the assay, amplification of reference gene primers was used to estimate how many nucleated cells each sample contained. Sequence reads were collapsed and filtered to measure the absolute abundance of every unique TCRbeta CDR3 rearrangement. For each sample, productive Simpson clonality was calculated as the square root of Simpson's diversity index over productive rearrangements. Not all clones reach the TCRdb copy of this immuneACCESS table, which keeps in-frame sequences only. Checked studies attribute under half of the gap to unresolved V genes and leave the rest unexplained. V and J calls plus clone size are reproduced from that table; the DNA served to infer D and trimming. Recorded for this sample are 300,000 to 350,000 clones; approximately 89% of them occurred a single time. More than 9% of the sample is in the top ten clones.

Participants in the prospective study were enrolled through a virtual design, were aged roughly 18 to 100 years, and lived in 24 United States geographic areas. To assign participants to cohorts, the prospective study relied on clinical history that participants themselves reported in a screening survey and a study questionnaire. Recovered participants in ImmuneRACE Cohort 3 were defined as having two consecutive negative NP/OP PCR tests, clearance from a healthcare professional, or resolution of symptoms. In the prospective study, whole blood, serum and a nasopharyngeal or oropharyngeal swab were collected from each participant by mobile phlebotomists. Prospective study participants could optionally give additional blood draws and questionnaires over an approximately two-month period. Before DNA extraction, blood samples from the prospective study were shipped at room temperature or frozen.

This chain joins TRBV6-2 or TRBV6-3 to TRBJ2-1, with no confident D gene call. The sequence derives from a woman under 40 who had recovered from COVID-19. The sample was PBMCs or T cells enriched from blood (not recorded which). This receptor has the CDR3 CGSSLRHRYNEQFF. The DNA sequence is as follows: TGTGGGAGCAGCCTAAGACACCGCTACAATGAGCAGTTCTTC.